This TCR beta chain was sequenced for a study of EBV T-cell therapy then PD-1 blockade in nasopharyngeal carcinoma. Points on this clone: Antigen: not known.

This table comes from immunoSEQ multiplex PCR, and its TCRdb copy is limited to in-frame clones, with some not included. There are about 20,000 clones in the sample; 84% occur only once, and around 29% lies in the top ten. The J segment lost 3 bases and the V segment lost 8 bases, leaving 13 bases of the junction unmatched. The CDR3 is 16 residues long. Germline CDR1 is SGHVS and CDR2 is FQNEAQ. Time point meaning: 266 days after commencement of treatment, after nivolumab therapy. Treatment of the sample: AdE1-LMPpoly-expanded autologous EBV-specific T-cell therapy followed by anti-PD-1 nivolumab. The input for sequencing was CD8+ T cells from blood, taken at roughly day 250 from a patient whose treatment included autologous EBV-specific T cells and nivolumab. The TCR originated in a man in his forties or fifties with nasopharyngeal carcinoma. The chain recombines TRBV7-8 with TRBJ2-7; 10 positions agree with TRBD1. The CDR3 region has the DNA TGTGCCAGCGGCCCAATCCCGGGACAGGGGTACTACGAGCAGTACTTC. Translated, it gives CASGPIPGQGYYEQYF.